The following is a TCR beta chain sequence with its context. This clone appeared a few times. There is no known antigen for this receptor. No base quality information exists; no much larger clone differs at one position. Using the deep immunoSEQ assay, TCR CDR3 regions were amplified from genomic DNA by multiplex PCR. Extracted genomic DNA from each cell subset was spread evenly across all wells of several immunoSEQ 96-well plates, with each plate serving as a replicate. For unsorted PBMC, approximately 310 ng genomic DNA, equal to roughly 32,000 T cell genomes, was loaded into each replicate PCR. Ten immunoSEQ deep assay plates were used to sequence unsorted PBMC genomic DNA. Purified libraries were measured with a Qubit 3.0 fluorometer, size-checked on a Bioanalyzer 2100, and measured again with the KAPA Library Quantification kit. Every immunoSEQ 96-well plate was sequenced on a dedicated single-read 150-cycle Illumina NextSeq 550 flow cell. Processing in the source paper ran as follows. The immunoSEQ output contained only junctional sequences without quality scores, so filtering could not match that applied to full-length reads. Sequences were annotated with PyIR, a Python wrapper for IgBLAST v1.9, using IMGT germline references to assign V/J genes and CDR3. Reads with weak V/J assignments (E-value above 1e-6), missing CDR3, stop codons, out-of-frame junctions, or ambiguous translated residues were removed. V3J clonotypes were defined as sequences sharing an identical inferred V gene, J gene, and CDR3 amino acid sequence. The percentage overlap between two repertoires was calculated by dividing the number of shared unique clonotypes by the size of the smaller repertoire. Repertoire richness was assessed with RTK rarefaction, the Chao1 estimator, and Recon v2.1 estimates of unobserved clonotypes. TCRdb obtained this table from immuneACCESS and retained in-frame rearrangements with V and J assigned. These tables miss some clones; where compared with another copy, unresolved V genes account for less than half of the shortfall, and the remainder is unexplained. The V and J calls and the clone size are those of that table, but D and trimming were determined from the DNA. The sample has some 510,000 clones on record, about four fifths of them singletons. The top ten hold over 10% of the sample.

The donors were healthy, HIV-negative adults with no recently reported acute infections or vaccinations. Only Caucasian adults living in Nashville, Tennessee, USA were represented among the donors. For unsorted samples, approximately 84 million PBMCs were counted, and genomic DNA was extracted using the QIAamp DNA Blood Mini kit. Blood was collected by leukapheresis, and PBMCs were isolated by Ficoll-Histopaque density gradient centrifugation and then cryopreserved in liquid nitrogen vapor phase. This entry is derived from a study of shared clonotypes between healthy human individuals (dated by TCRdb to 2020 to 2022). About the study as a whole: The cohort comprised two women and a few men aged 18 to 49 years. Per donor, leukapheresis produced somewhere between about 0.94 and 9.5 billion PBMCs. To increase sequencing depth and limit assay-specific biases, different laboratories used diverse techniques to prepare libraries and sequence TCR repertoires. Blood TCR repertoires of roughly five healthy adults were deeply sequenced to estimate repertoire size and the extent of clonotype sharing between individuals.

Findings and caveats that apply to the study as a whole: The small number of donors limited the genetic and exposure-history diversity represented. Sampling was restricted to blood, and TCR repertoires in tissues likely differ from the TCR repertoires found in blood. Pairwise subsampling led to the expectation that sequencing depth would affect the degree of clonotype sharing among donors.

The source is a woman aged 40 to 55 in good health. Some clones in this sample may be carry-over from other donors' samples. Sequencing used PBMCs.

The CDR3 has the sequence CASSLDRGNQPQHF. Read as DNA, the sequence is TGTGCCAGCAGCCTGGACAGGGGCAATCAGCCCCAGCATTTT. This receptor chain uses TRBV27 and TRBJ1-5, with 8 central nucleotides matching TRBD1. Trimming leaves V shorter by 6 bases and J shorter by 2 bases, with the junction holding 3 bases beyond the gene matches. The CDR3 starts with the cysteine, ends with the phenylalanine, and has 14 residues. CDR3 DNA is the only sequence kept; it has 42 bases, read in frame from the first base. Taken from the germline V gene (reference sequence), the CDR1 and CDR2 loops are MNHEY and SMNVEV.